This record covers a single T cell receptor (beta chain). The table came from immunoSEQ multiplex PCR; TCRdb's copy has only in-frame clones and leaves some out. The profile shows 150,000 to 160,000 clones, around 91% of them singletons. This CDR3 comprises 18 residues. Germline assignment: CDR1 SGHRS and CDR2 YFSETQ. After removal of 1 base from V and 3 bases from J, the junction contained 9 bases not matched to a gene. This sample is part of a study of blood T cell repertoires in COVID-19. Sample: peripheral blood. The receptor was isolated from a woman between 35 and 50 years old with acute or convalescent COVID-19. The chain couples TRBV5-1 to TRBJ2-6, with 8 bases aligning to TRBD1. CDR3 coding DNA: TGCGCCAGCAGCTTGCGGGGCCAGGGGGCGAGTGGGGCCAACGTCCTGACTTTC. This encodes CASSLRGQGASGANVLTF. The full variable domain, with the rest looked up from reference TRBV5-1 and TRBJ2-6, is KAGVTQTPRYLIKTRGQQVTLSCSPISGHRSVSWYQQTPGQGLQFLFEYFSETQRNKGNFPGRFSGRQFSNSRSEMNVSTLELGDSALYLCASSLRGQGASGANVLTFGAGSRLTVL.